This is a list of T cell receptor beta chains from one sample in a study of naive and memory T cell subsets. TCRdb passed the UMI-ligation and nested PCR reads through MiXCR, listing each CDR3 protein once. The sample holds tens of thousands of distinct CDR3 sequences; roughly 15% are singletons and the top ten take around a fifth. The sequencing sample was made of effector memory CD4+ T cells from blood. Receptor source: a human donor in good health. The CDR3 runs from the conserved cysteine through the conserved F or W.

j_call	v_call	cdr3_aa
TRBJ1-2	TRBV2	CASHTQGTNYGYTF
TRBJ2-5	TRBV5-6	CASSLPTGQGKETQYF
TRBJ2-7	TRBV27	CASSPWVAGAEQYF
TRBJ2-6	TRBV7-3	CASSLGQGGSGANVLTF
TRBJ1-1	TRBV28	CASSETNGAKTEAFF
TRBJ2-1	TRBV29-1	CSVNSGRRQAYNEQFF
TRBJ1-1	TRBV12-3/TRBV12-4	CASKEGRLNTEAFF
TRBJ2-3	TRBV5-1	CASSGTGTSTDTQYF
TRBJ1-2	TRBV2	CASSVSQGSDGYTF
TRBJ1-1	TRBV5-1	CASSLGGESEAFF
TRBJ2-7	TRBV5-4	CASSFRSGRDSYEQYF
TRBJ2-5	TRBV6-6	CASSYLGNQETQYF
TRBJ2-7	TRBV11-2	CASSLDRRTGVSREQYF
TRBJ2-3	TRBV10-1	CASSESVQGGVDTQYF
TRBJ2-7	TRBV2	CASSEPFTYEQYF
TRBJ2-7	TRBV4-2	CASSQGLGGQTYEQYF
TRBJ1-4	TRBV28	CASSYADSNNEKLFF
TRBJ2-3	TRBV6-1	CASSERTKDTQYF
TRBJ2-5	TRBV7-2	CASSSQTGGRETQYF
TRBJ2-7	TRBV15	CATSRDSAGGPRDEQYF
TRBJ2-3	TRBV7-9	CASSFAGGPGDTQYF
TRBJ1-3	TRBV10-3	CAISAGDVSNTIYF